This TCR beta chain was identified in a study of blood T cell repertoires in COVID-19. The protocol was immunoSEQ multiplex PCR, while the TCRdb copy is restricted to in-frame clones and leaves out a portion. The table includes tens of thousands of clones, roughly 80% detected once. V was trimmed by 2 bases and J by 3 bases, leaving 8 bases between them. The CDR3 runs to 12 residues. The germline CDR1 and CDR2 sequences are GTSNPN and SVGIG (reference sequence). The sample consisted of peripheral blood. This chain joins TRBV30 and TRBJ2-7; D ambiguous. This TCR was recovered from a human donor in a cohort sampled during active COVID-19. The CDR3 DNA sequence: TGTGCCTGGAGTATAACTTACTACGAGCAGTACTTC. Its translation is CAWSITYYEQYF.